These 30 T cell receptor beta chains were all obtained from the same sample, sequenced in a study of blood T cell repertoires in COVID-19 (dated by TCRdb to 2018 to 2020). Libraries were constructed by the immunoSEQ multiplex PCR assay. TCRdb limited this immuneACCESS table to in-frame rearrangements with V and J called. A share of clones is missing; checked studies link under half to unresolved V genes, and the rest is unexplained. Recorded for this sample are about 210,000 clones; around 81% of them occurred a single time. In total, the top ten clones hold 8.5% to 10% of the sample. Sample: PBMCs or T cells enriched from blood (not recorded which). The receptors come from a woman aged 45-65 years with acute COVID-19.

CDR3 sequence: CASSQDRGGKLENIQYF. CDR3 nucleotide sequence: TGTGCCAGCAGCCAAGATCGAGGGGGAAAATTGGAAAACATTCAGTACTTC. The chain combines TRBV3-1 (or the pseudogene TRBV3-2) with TRBJ2-4; TRBD1 is a possible D gene (6 bases). This CDR3 comprises 17 residues. Trimming left V 0 bases short and J 5 bases short, with 17 bases between. Germline V CDR1 and CDR2: LGHDT, YNNKEL (reference sequence).

The V and J genes are TRBV28 and TRBJ1-1; 10 positions agree with TRBD1. With V trimmed by 6 bases and J by 11 bases, 6 bases remained unmatched. In germline, CDR1 is MDHEN, CDR2 SYDVKM. The CDR3 runs to 12 residues. The CDR3 here is CASRQTGGDAFF. Written as DNA, the CDR3 is TGTGCCAGCAGACAGACAGGGGGCGACGCTTTCTTT.

V usage is TRBV6-6 and J usage is TRBJ1-2; D gene ambiguous. Germline assignment: CDR1 MNHNY and CDR2 SVGAGI (reference sequence). This CDR3 comprises 15 residues. Trimming took 2 bases from V and 7 from J, leaving 17 bases between them. The CDR3 is CASSYREANLGGYTF. In DNA, the CDR3 is TGTGCCAGCAGTTACAGGGAGGCGAATTTGGGTGGCTACACCTTC.

The chain couples TRBV5-1 to TRBJ2-1, with TRBD2 identical over 10 bases. Germline lookup yields CDR1 SGHRS and CDR2 YFSETQ. The V gene end was trimmed by 4 bases and the J gene end by 6 bases; junction bases not matched to a gene: 16. CDR3 length: 18 residues. The CDR3, as DNA: TGCGCCAGCAGCCGGTCCCCAGCGGGGGGGGCAAATGTCAATGAGCAGTTCTTC. It codes for CASSRSPAGGANVNEQFF. Full variable domain (outside the CDR3, taken from reference TRBV5-1 and TRBJ2-1): KAGVTQTPRYLIKTRGQQVTLSCSPISGHRSVSWYQQTPGQGLQFLFEYFSETQRNKGNFPGRFSGRQFSNSRSEMNVSTLELGDSALYLCASSRSPAGGANVNEQFFGPGTRLTVL.

The table lists this clone with a few counts. The chain is built from TRBV11-1 and TRBJ2-7; TRBD1 matches at 10 bases. Germline CDR1 reads SGHAT; CDR2 reads FQDESV (reference sequence). The CDR3 has 15 residues. With 3 bases clipped from V and 5 bases from J, the junction kept 7 bases outside the gene matches. CDR3 residues: CASSLAGTGDDEQYF. Written as DNA, the CDR3 is TGTGCCAGCAGCTTGGCCGGGACAGGGGACGACGAGCAGTACTTC.

The rearrangement uses TRBV18 and TRBJ2-5; 10 bases map to TRBD2. V trimming: 0 bases; J trimming: 5 bases; junction bases outside the gene matches: 18. From germline, CDR1 is KGHSH and CDR2 LQKENI. The CDR3 has 20 residues. The CDR3 coding sequence is TGTGCCAGCTCACCACCGTCGGGGACTAGCGACTCAGGGGGGGTGGAGACCCAGTACTTC. Protein sequence: CASSPPSGTSDSGGVETQYF.

The chain couples TRBV5-1 to TRBJ2-3; 9 nucleotides match TRBD1. V trimming: 2 bases; J trimming: 6 bases; junction bases outside the gene matches: 7. This CDR3 has 15 residues. The germline V gene encodes CDR1 SGHRS and CDR2 YFSETQ. The CDR3 DNA follows: TGCGCCAGCAGCTTACAGGGGGCCGGACGCGATACGCAGTATTTT. Translating gives CASSLQGAGRDTQYF.

The rearrangement links TRBV6-2 or TRBV6-3 to TRBJ2-3; tentatively, D is TRBD1 (5 bases). Germline-derived CDR1 and CDR2 are MNHEY and SVGEGT. The CDR3 is 16 amino acids. Trimming pared 2 bases from V and 4 bases from J, leaving 16 bases between. CDR3 sequence: CASSYRAQGWADTQYF. CDR3 bases: TGTGCCAGCAGTTACCGGGCCCAGGGATGGGCAGATACGCAGTATTTT.

This clone has just one count. The rearrangement links TRBV19 to TRBJ2-3; possibly TRBD2 for D (6 bases). Trimming took 3 bases from V and 0 from J, leaving 10 bases between them. Germline V CDR1 and CDR2: LNHDA, SQIVND (reference sequence). CDR3 length equals 15 residues. The CDR3: CASSIRAGSTDTQYF. CDR3 bases: TGTGCCAGTAGTATTAGGGCGGGGAGCACAGATACGCAGTATTTT.

J is TRBJ2-1 and V is TRBV13; 10 positions agree with TRBD2. V lost 5 bases and J lost 6; bases outside the gene matches: 7. The CDR3 loop spans 15 amino acids. Germline V gives CDR1 PRHDT, CDR2 FYEKMQ (reference sequence). The CDR3 loop reads CASSGGLAGVNEQFF. DNA of the CDR3: TGTGCCAGCAGCGGTGGGCTAGCGGGAGTCAATGAGCAGTTCTTC.

This chain connects TRBV5-1 to TRBJ2-2; 10 nucleotides agree with TRBD2. V trimming: 2 bases; J trimming: 7 bases; junction bases outside the gene matches: 2. Germline loops: CDR1 SGHRS, CDR2 YFSETQ. This CDR3 is built from 14 residues. As DNA, the CDR3 is TGCGCCAGCAGCTTCCCTAGCGGGGGCGGGGAGCTGTTTTTT. Amino acid sequence: CASSFPSGGGELFF.

This chain uses TRBV15 with TRBJ2-3, with TRBD2 matching over 11 bases. J gave up 4 bases and V 4 bases, and 7 bases lay outside the gene matches. Germline loops: CDR1 LNHNV, CDR2 YYDKDF (reference sequence). This CDR3 spans 16 amino acids. CDR3 amino acids: CATSIRSGGAPDTQYF. DNA for the CDR3: TGTGCCACCAGCATCCGTAGCGGGGGGGCCCCAGATACGCAGTATTTT.

Here the CDR3 DNA reads TGTGCCAGCAGCTCTAGCGGGACGAACTCTGGGGCCAACGTCCTGACTTTC. Translated: CASSSSGTNSGANVLTF. The chain links TRBV7-9 to TRBJ2-6, with 9 positions matching TRBD2. CDR1 and CDR2 (germline): SEHNR, FQNEAQ (reference sequence). This CDR3 is built from 17 residues. V lost 4 bases to trimming and J lost 0 bases; unmatched junction nucleotides: 4.

This rearrangement joins TRBV28 to TRBJ1-3; tentatively, D is TRBD1 (6 bases). The CDR3 covers 16 residues. The V gene's germline CDR1 is MDHEN and CDR2 SYDVKM. The germline V and J ends were trimmed by 6 bases and 2 bases, with 17 bases remaining between them. The chain's CDR3 is CASSPGALRTGNTIYF. The DNA for the CDR3 is TGTGCCAGCAGCCCAGGGGCCCTAAGGACTGGAAACACCATATATTTT.

V gene TRBV7-2 combines with J gene TRBJ2-7, with D perhaps matching TRBD2 (5 bases). Per the germline V gene, CDR1 is SGHTA and CDR2 is FQGNSA. The CDR3 is 12 amino acids. V gave up 5 bases and J gave up 3 bases, with 8 bases separating them. In nucleotides, the CDR3 is TGTGCCAGCAGCAACCGGGACTACGAGCAGTACTTC. Its translation: CASSNRDYEQYF.

This rearrangement joins TRBV7-9 to TRBJ2-7, with 10 bases matching TRBD2. CDR1 is SEHNR and CDR2 is FQNEAQ in the germline V gene (reference sequence). This CDR3 spans 16 amino acids. The V and J ends lost 4 bases and 6 bases, in that order; junction bases with no gene match: 12. CDR3 nucleotides: TGTGCCAGCAGCTCAGGAAGCGGGGGGGTCCTAAGCGAGCAGTACTTC. Translated, it gives CASSSGSGGVLSEQYF.

The sample holds one count of this clone. V is TRBV30 and J is TRBJ2-7, with TRBD2 matching over 11 bases. This CDR3 contains 16 residues. Germline V gene data show CDR1 as GTSNPN and CDR2 as SVGIG (reference sequence). V dropped 2 bases and J dropped 6; count of bases not matched to a gene: 12. This CDR3 reads CAWSRKNSGRGFEQYF. CDR3 DNA sequence: TGTGCCTGGAGTCGTAAAAATAGCGGGAGGGGCTTCGAGCAGTACTTC. The variable domain in full, with the rest retrieved from reference TRBV30 and TRBJ2-7, is SQTIHQWPATLVQPVGSPLSLECTVEGTSNPNLYWYRQAAGRGLQLLFYSVGIGQISSEVPQNLSASRPQDRQFILSSKKLLLSDSGFYLCAWSRKNSGRGFEQYFGPGTRLTVT.

V is TRBV24-1 and J is TRBJ2-7; 7 bases line up with TRBD1. CDR1 and CDR2 (germline): KGHDR, SFDVKD. J lost 1 base, V lost 10 bases, and 3 bases had no gene match. The CDR3 has 12 amino acids. CDR3 DNA: TGTGCCACAGGGGACAGTTCCTACGAGCAGTACTTC. Its protein is CATGDSSYEQYF.

V and J are TRBV6-2 or TRBV6-3 and TRBJ2-7; 10 bases fit TRBD1. Germline V lookup: CDR1 MNHEY, CDR2 SVGEGT. J was trimmed by 3 bases and V by 5 bases; bases with no gene match: 10. The CDR3 loop spans 16 amino acids. The chain's CDR3 is CASSPYDRGRIYEQYF. CDR3 nucleotides: TGTGCCAGCAGTCCATACGACAGGGGGCGAATCTACGAGCAGTACTTC.

V gene TRBV24-1 combines with J gene TRBJ2-1, with TRBD2 matching over 9 bases. This CDR3 is 15 amino acids long. Germline trimming cut 4 bases from V and 10 bases from J; bases unmatched to any gene: 10. The germline CDR1 and CDR2 sequences are KGHDR and SFDVKD. Here the CDR3 DNA reads TGTGCCACCAGTGACCACCGCGGGGGGGCTTTCGAGCAGTTCTTC. Translation: CATSDHRGGAFEQFF.

This clone came up many times. The chain combines TRBV6-5 with TRBJ1-4, with 7 positions matching TRBD1. Germline V gene sequence: CDR1 MNHEY, CDR2 SVGAGI. With V trimmed by 3 bases and J by 7 bases, 8 bases remained unmatched. The CDR3 consists of 15 residues. The CDR3 sequence: CASSYSRTGGEKLFF. The CDR3 DNA follows: TGTGCCAGCAGTTATTCCAGGACAGGAGGTGAAAAACTGTTTTTT.

This clone was observed a single time. The V gene is TRBV5-1, the J gene TRBJ2-1; maybe TRBD2 (6 bases). The CDR3 consists of 14 residues. V shed 3 bases and J shed 3 bases, with 10 bases lying between them. Germline loops: CDR1 SGHRS, CDR2 YFSETQ. The CDR3 loop reads CASSSTRGYNEQFF. As DNA, the CDR3 is TGCGCCAGCAGCTCGACTAGGGGCTACAATGAGCAGTTCTTC.

This clone was seen a few times. The DNA is omitted, as the CDR3 cannot be located on it reliably, and the CDR3 follows TCRdb's listing. The rearrangement uses TRBV4-3 and TRBJ2-7; whether TRBD1, the table's D call, matches the DNA was not checked. Germline V gives CDR1 LGHNA, CDR2 YSLEER. The CDR3 is made up of 15 amino acids, end residues included. The CDR3 spells CASSPSGQGAYEQYF.

CDR3 residues: CASSRLGGDSNQPQHF. The DNA for the CDR3 is TGTGCCAGCTCACGCCTGGGGGGGGATAGCAATCAGCCCCAGCATTTT. The chain employs TRBV18 and TRBJ1-5, with D possibly matching TRBD1 (5 bases). The CDR3 totals 16 residues. The germline V and J ends were trimmed by 4 bases and 0 bases, with 13 bases remaining between them. Germline CDR1 KGHSH, CDR2 LQKENI.

The chain carries TRBV27 and TRBJ2-5, with 7 bases fitting TRBD2. The CDR3 consists of 15 residues. The V and J ends lost 1 base and 4 bases, in that order; junction bases with no gene match: 6. The V gene's germline CDR1 is MNHEY and CDR2 SMNVEV (reference sequence). The CDR3 loop is CASSLYGAGRETQYF. As DNA, the CDR3 is TGTGCCAGCAGTTTATATGGAGCGGGGCGAGAGACCCAGTACTTC.

The chain joins TRBV19 to TRBJ1-1; weak D call: TRBD1 (6 bases). V lost 6 bases, J lost 1 base, and 12 bases lay in between. The CDR3 runs to 14 residues. CDR1 and CDR2 (germline): LNHDA, SQIVND (reference sequence). CDR3 region: CASSKRTENTEAFF. The CDR3 nucleotides read TGTGCCAGTAGCAAGAGGACAGAGAACACTGAAGCTTTCTTT. The whole variable domain, remainder taken from reference TRBV19 and TRBJ1-1, is DGGITQSPKYLFRKEGQNVTLSCEQNLNHDAMYWYRQDPGQGLRLIYYSQIVNDFQKGDIAEGYSVSREKKESFPLTVTSAQKNPTAFYLCASSKRTENTEAFFGQGTRLTVV.

The chain's CDR3 is CASSEYEGGGNTDTQYF. The CDR3 nucleotides read TGTGCCAGCAGTGAATACGAAGGAGGCGGGAACACAGATACGCAGTATTTT. The rearrangement links TRBV25-1 to TRBJ2-3; possible D gene TRBD2, 6 bases. V lost 0 bases and J lost 2, with 15 bases in between. The CDR3 is 17 amino acids. CDR1 is MGHDK, CDR2 SYGVNS, per germline.

The chain carries TRBV2 and TRBJ2-7, with TRBD2 as a possible D gene (5 bases). CDR3 length: 12 amino acids. V lost 7 bases, J lost 0 bases, and 7 bases lay in between. Germline values: CDR1 SNHLY, CDR2 FYNNEI. CDR3 nucleotides: TGTGCCAGCAAAGCGGACTCCTACGAGCAGTACTTC. It encodes CASKADSYEQYF.

This clone was picked up one time. The V gene is TRBV4-2, the J gene TRBJ1-4; 10 bases map to TRBD1. The junction had 9 bases not matched to a gene; V was cut back by 3 bases and J by 5 bases. The CDR3 extends over 17 amino acids. Germline CDR1 LGHNA, CDR2 YNFKEQ. The CDR3 region has the DNA TGTGCCAGCAGCCAGGAATCCGGGACAGGGGAGAATGAAAAACTGTTTTTT. This sequence encodes CASSQESGTGENEKLFF.

The chain is built from TRBV18 and TRBJ1-2, with 9 bases that match TRBD1. Germline assignment: CDR1 KGHSH and CDR2 LQKENI. The trim removed 2 bases at V and 2 bases at J, leaving 12 bases unmatched. This CDR3 is 18 amino acids long. CDR3 region: CASSPIRTGALTNYGYTF. Here the CDR3 DNA reads TGTGCCAGCTCACCAATCAGGACAGGGGCTCTTACAAACTATGGCTACACCTTC.